This T cell receptor (beta chain) was documented in a study of cytomegalovirus exposure and HLA in healthy donors. For the study at large: The platform used for the approximately 130 validation repertoires matched that of the roughly 720 first-cohort repertoires, a later analysis reported. Study-level findings and limits: According to a subsequent analysis, TCR clusters identified in the first cohort showed a tendency to co-occur across the 120 or so validation repertoires. Rare TCR sequences dominated, though some public TCRs recurred in many donors. Researchers catalogued roughly 150 TCR beta chains as cytomegalovirus-associated.

Details on this clone: Its antigen is not known.

Assay: immunoSEQ multiplex PCR; the TCRdb copy retains only in-frame clones and omits some. This sample has 200,000 to 300,000 clones, with about 90% found just once. The CDR3 is 12 residues long. V was clipped by 6 bases and J by 6 bases; unmatched bases: 5. CDR1 and CDR2 from the germline V gene are SQVTM and ANQGSEA. The receptor was isolated from a woman under 40 in good health and CMV-seronegative. V usage is TRBV29-1 and J usage is TRBJ2-1, with 7 positions matching TRBD1. The sample taken for sequencing was PBMCs. CDR3 sequence reads: CSVATGSNEQFF. The CDR3, as DNA: TGCAGCGTGGCGACAGGGTCCAATGAGCAGTTCTTC.